The 18 T cell receptor beta chains in this list originate from one sample, sequenced in a study of blood T cell repertoires in COVID-19. Assay: immunoSEQ multiplex PCR; the TCRdb copy retains only in-frame clones and omits some. The sample holds 130,000 to 150,000 clones, 80% to 90% seen once. Source material: peripheral blood. Every receptor here comes from a human donor in a cohort sampled during active COVID-19.

This chain uses TRBV7-9 with TRBJ2-7; TRBD1 agrees at 7 bases. Germline values: CDR1 SEHNR, CDR2 FQNEAQ (reference sequence). J was trimmed by 2 bases and V by 0 bases; bases with no gene match: 4. This CDR3 spans 15 amino acids. CDR3 bases: TGTGCCAGCAGCTTAGCAGGGGGCCAGGCCTACGAGCAGTACTTC. Translated: CASSLAGGQAYEQYF. Drawing the rest from reference TRBV7-9 and TRBJ2-7, the complete variable domain is DTGVSQNPRHKITKRGQNVTFRCDPISEHNRLYWYRQTLGQGPEFLTYFQNEAQLEKSRLLSDRFSAERPKGSFSTLEIQRTEQGDSAMYLCASSLAGGQAYEQYFGPGTRLTVT.

This clone was seen a single time. The chain recombines TRBV7-2 with TRBJ1-1, with a weak D call TRBD1 (6 bases). The CDR3 loop spans 13 amino acids. Trimming took off 2 bases at V and 3 bases at J, with 7 bases between the two ends. Germline CDR1 and CDR2: SGHTA and FQGNSA. CDR3 loop: CASSLSGDTEAFF. CDR3 DNA sequence: TGTGCCAGCAGCTTATCAGGGGACACTGAAGCTTTCTTT.

A single count supports this clone. The rearrangement links TRBV24-1 to TRBJ1-5, with D unresolved. The germline CDR1 and CDR2 sequences are KGHDR and SFDVKD. The CDR3 contains 15 residues. V gave up 4 bases and J gave up 1 base, with 10 bases separating them. CDR3 region: CATSESRGSNQPQHF. The CDR3 nucleotides are TGTGCCACCAGTGAGTCAAGAGGGAGCAATCAGCCCCAGCATTTT.

The CDR3 DNA follows: TGTGCCAGCAGTCCCGCTCGGGGTCTGGCCTACGAGCAGTACTTC. Protein sequence: CASSPARGLAYEQYF. The chain recombines TRBV11-3 with TRBJ2-7, with D perhaps TRBD2 (5 bases). The CDR3 loop spans 15 amino acids. Trimming took 6 bases from V and 2 from J, leaving 17 bases between them. Germline V gives CDR1 SGHNT, CDR2 YENEEA.

This clone was observed a handful of times. The chain employs TRBV9 and TRBJ1-4; the match to TRBD1 covers 7 bases. J lost 1 base, V lost 4 bases, and 10 bases had no gene match. Germline CDR1 SGDLS, CDR2 YYNGEE. The CDR3 totals 17 residues. The CDR3 sequence is CASSPRTGGVTNEKLFF. In nucleotides, the CDR3 is TGTGCCAGCAGCCCCCGGACAGGCGGGGTAACTAATGAAAAACTGTTTTTT.

The rearrangement joins TRBV7-3 to TRBJ2-5, with 7 bases that match TRBD1. Per the germline V gene, CDR1 is SGHTA and CDR2 is FQGTGA. This CDR3 has 12 amino acids. V lost 5 bases, J lost 7 bases, and 4 bases stayed unmatched. The CDR3 nucleotides are TGTGCCAGCAGCGCCGACAGGGTGACCCAGTACTTC. This gives the protein CASSADRVTQYF.

The rearrangement joins TRBV5-1 to TRBJ2-7; D is perhaps TRBD1 (6 bases). The germline gives CDR1 SGHRS, CDR2 YFSETQ. There are 15 residues in the CDR3. The V gene lost 2 bases and the J gene lost 2 bases, with 14 bases spanning the gap. The CDR3 here is CASSLGGPGTYEQYF. The CDR3 region has the DNA TGCGCCAGCAGCTTAGGGGGTCCAGGGACCTACGAGCAGTACTTC.

This chain links TRBV11-2 with TRBJ2-5; D is unclear. From germline, CDR1 is SGHAT and CDR2 FQNNGV. With 6 bases removed from V and 0 bases from J, the gap between germline ends came to 8 bases. The CDR3 covers 13 residues. CDR3 coding DNA: TGTGCCAGCAGTGGGCCGTACCAAGAGACCCAGTACTTC. It translates to CASSGPYQETQYF.

The chain couples TRBV30 to TRBJ2-1; a possible D gene is TRBD2 (6 bases). V was cut by 5 bases and J by 10 bases, with 15 bases left in between. Germline V CDR1 and CDR2: GTSNPN, SVGIG (reference sequence). The CDR3 extends over 12 amino acids. The chain's CDR3 is CAWGTRPREQFF. CDR3 DNA: TGTGCCTGGGGGACTCGCCCACGGGAGCAGTTCTTC.

The chain couples TRBV4-1 to TRBJ2-7, with D uncertain. V lost 6 bases and J lost 2, with 14 bases in between. CDR1 and CDR2 (germline): MGHRA, YSYEKL. CDR3 length: 14 amino acids. Written as DNA, the CDR3 is TGCGCCAGCAGTCGCATAGTCAGGACCTACGAGCAGTACTTC. This codes for CASSRIVRTYEQYF.

The CDR3 region has the DNA TGTGCCAGCAAGGTTTCAGGGGAAGGTATCCAGTACTTC. This codes for CASKVSGEGIQYF. J is TRBJ2-5 and V is TRBV2, with D perhaps TRBD1 (6 bases). Deletions cut 7 bases from V and 10 bases from J, with 19 bases between. The CDR3 extends over 13 amino acids. Germline V gene data show CDR1 as SNHLY and CDR2 as FYNNEI.

The chain employs TRBV7-6 and TRBJ1-1, with D perhaps matching TRBD1 (6 bases). Looked up from germline, CDR1 is SGHVS and CDR2 is FNYEAQ. Trimming removed 2 bases from V and 1 base from J, with 17 bases in between. The CDR3 extends over 17 amino acids. Written as DNA, the CDR3 is TGTGCCAGCAGCTTACTTAGAAGGGGGGGCTCGAACACTGAAGCTTTCTTT. This encodes CASSLLRRGGSNTEAFF. Full variable domain (rest looked up from reference TRBV7-6 and TRBJ1-1): GAGVSQSPRYKVTKRGQDVALRCDPISGHVSLYWYRQALGQGPEFLTYFNYEAQQDKSGLPNDRFSAERPEGSISTLTIQRTEQRDSAMYRCASSLLRRGGSNTEAFFGQGTRLTVV.

The V and J genes are TRBV7-2 and TRBJ1-1; no reliable D call. Trimming removed 4 bases at V and 1 base at J, with 10 bases between. There are 14 residues in the CDR3. The germline CDR1 and CDR2 sequences are SGHTA and FQGNSA. For the CDR3, the DNA is TGTGCCAGCAGCTCCCAGGCAGCGAACACTGAAGCTTTCTTT. This sequence encodes CASSSQAANTEAFF.

This sequence joins TRBV2 and TRBJ1-6; D might be TRBD1 (6 bases). With 11 bases removed from V and 8 bases from J, the gap between germline ends came to 19 bases. The length of the CDR3 is 14 residues. The germline V gene has CDR1 SNHLY and CDR2 FYNNEI. The CDR3 sequence: CAFSGRGRDSPLHF. For the CDR3, the DNA is TGTGCCTTCAGTGGCAGGGGTAGGGATTCACCCCTCCACTTT.

The J gene is TRBJ1-1, the V gene TRBV13; D gene ambiguous. Looked up from germline, CDR1 is PRHDT and CDR2 is FYEKMQ (reference sequence). CDR3 length: 13 amino acids. V lost 5 bases, J lost 0 bases, and 7 bases lay in between. The CDR3 DNA is TGTGCCAGCAGCCTCCGTGTGAACACTGAAGCTTTCTTT. Translation: CASSLRVNTEAFF.

The chain recombines TRBV5-1 with TRBJ1-2; TRBD1 is a possible D gene (5 bases). Trimming removed 6 bases at V and 3 bases at J, with 15 bases between. Germline CDR1 and CDR2: SGHRS and YFSETQ. The CDR3 runs to 14 residues. The CDR3 loop reads CASKGQGVDYGYTF. CDR3 DNA: TGCGCCAGCAAGGGGCAGGGTGTTGACTATGGCTACACCTTC.

This rearrangement joins TRBV3-1 (or the pseudogene TRBV3-2) to TRBJ2-7; maybe TRBD2 (5 bases). Germline values: CDR1 LGHDT, CDR2 YNNKEL (reference sequence). This CDR3 comprises 12 residues. V was shortened by 3 bases and J by 4 bases, with 7 bases between the two germline ends. CDR3 residues: CASSQTTYEQYF. DNA for the CDR3: TGTGCCAGCAGCCAGACTACTTACGAGCAGTACTTC.

This chain connects TRBV9 to TRBJ1-2, with 9 nucleotides matching TRBD1. CDR1 is SGDLS and CDR2 is YYNGEE in the germline V gene. The CDR3 consists of 17 residues. J gave up 8 bases and V 0 bases, and 14 bases lay outside the gene matches. CDR3: CASSVGAGTGTFSGYTF. The CDR3 bases are TGTGCCAGCAGCGTAGGAGCCGGGACAGGGACGTTTAGCGGCTACACCTTC. Together with reference TRBV9 and TRBJ1-2, the CDR3 gives the full variable domain: DSGVTQTPKHLITATGQRVTLRCSPRSGDLSVYWYQQSLDQGLQFLIQYYNGEERAKGNILERFSAQQFPDLHSELNLSSLELGDSALYFCASSVGAGTGTFSGYTFGSGTRLTVV.